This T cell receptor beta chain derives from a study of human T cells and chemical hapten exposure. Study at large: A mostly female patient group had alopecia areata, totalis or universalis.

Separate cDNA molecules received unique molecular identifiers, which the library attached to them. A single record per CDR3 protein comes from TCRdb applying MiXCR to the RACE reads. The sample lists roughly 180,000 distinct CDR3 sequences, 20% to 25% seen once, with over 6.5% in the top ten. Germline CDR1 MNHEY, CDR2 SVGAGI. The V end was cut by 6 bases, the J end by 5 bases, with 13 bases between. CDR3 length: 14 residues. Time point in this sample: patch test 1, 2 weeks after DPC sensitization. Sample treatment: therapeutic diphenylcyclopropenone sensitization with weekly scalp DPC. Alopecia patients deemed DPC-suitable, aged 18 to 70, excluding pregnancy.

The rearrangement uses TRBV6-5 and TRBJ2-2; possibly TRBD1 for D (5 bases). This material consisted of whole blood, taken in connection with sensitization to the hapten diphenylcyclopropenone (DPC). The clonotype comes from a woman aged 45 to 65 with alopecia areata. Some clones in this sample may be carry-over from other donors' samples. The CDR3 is CASSDREFTGELFF. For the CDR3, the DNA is TGTGCCAGCAGCGACAGAGAGTTTACCGGGGAGCTGTTTTTT.